The next 11 T cell receptor beta chains were all read from a single sample in a study of shared clonotypes between healthy human individuals. TCRdb's copy holds only in-frame clones and misses some; the assay was immunoSEQ multiplex PCR. The table includes 1.6 million or so clones, roughly 97% detected once. Material for sequencing was naive CD4+ T cells sorted from blood. Described subset: CD45RA+ positively selected. The receptor source for this set is a young man in good health.

The J gene is TRBJ1-1, the V gene TRBV5-5, with 8 nucleotides matching TRBD1. Losses at the gene ends were 4 bases for V and 1 base for J; bases not matched to a gene: 6. Germline values: CDR1 SGHKS, CDR2 YYEKEE (reference sequence). The CDR3 contains 15 residues. The CDR3 is CASSRDGTGNTEAFF. For the CDR3, the DNA is TGTGCCAGCAGCCGAGATGGGACAGGGAACACTGAAGCTTTCTTT.

The genes are TRBV5-1 and TRBJ2-3; D is perhaps TRBD1 or TRBD2 (5 bases each). CDR1 SGHRS and CDR2 YFSETQ come from the germline V gene. The CDR3 runs to 12 residues. V lost 3 bases and J lost 11, with 13 bases in between. DNA of the CDR3: TGCGCCAGCAGCTCAGGACAAGGAGGGCAGTATTTT. Protein: CASSSGQGGQYF.

V and J are TRBV4-1 and TRBJ2-1, with D possibly matching TRBD2 (7 bases). Between the trimmed V and J ends, which lost 2 bases and 6 bases, there was a span of 17 bases. CDR1 and CDR2 (germline): MGHRA, YSYEKL. CDR3 length: 16 amino acids. The chain's CDR3 is CASSQRGGGVVNEQFF. In DNA form, the CDR3 reads TGCGCCAGCAGCCAAAGGGGGGGAGGGGTGGTCAATGAGCAGTTCTTC.

The chain combines TRBV25-1 with TRBJ2-5; no definite D call. Deletions cut 3 bases from V and 5 bases from J, with 10 bases between. Germline loops: CDR1 MGHDK, CDR2 SYGVNS. The CDR3 totals 13 residues. The CDR3 loop is CASSDPRRETQYF. As DNA, the CDR3 is TGTGCCAGCAGTGACCCTCGAAGGGAGACCCAGTACTTC.

As to this clone: At one boundary the junction diverges from the germline segment, which might be a read error. V gene TRBV20-1 combines with J gene TRBJ2-7, with 8 bases that match TRBD2. CDR3 length: 11 residues. CDR1 DFQATT and CDR2 SNEGSKA come from the germline V gene (reference sequence). The CDR3 spells CSASRGTRRNF. CDR3 sequence (DNA): TGCAGTGCTAGTCGCGGGACTAGGAGGAACTTC.

The chain carries TRBV7-7 and TRBJ2-2, with D perhaps TRBD1 (5 bases). This CDR3 has 15 residues. The germline CDR1 and CDR2 sequences are SSHAT and FNYEAQ (reference sequence). Trimming removed 5 bases from V and 6 bases from J, with 16 bases in between. CDR3 in amino acids: CASSLGQGRAGELFF. CDR3 coding DNA: TGTGCCAGCAGCCTGGGGCAGGGCCGGGCCGGGGAGCTGTTTTTT.

This chain joins TRBV2 and TRBJ2-1; 13 bases match TRBD2. The CDR3 is made up of 16 amino acids. From germline, CDR1 is SNHLY and CDR2 FYNNEI. V shed 5 bases and J 7 bases; nucleotides not matched to a gene: 8. CDR3 protein: CASSKGLAGSGNEQFF. The CDR3, as DNA: TGTGCCAGCAGTAAGGGACTAGCGGGATCCGGGAATGAGCAGTTCTTC. Based on the CDR3 plus reference TRBV2 and TRBJ2-1, the full variable domain is EPEVTQTPSHQVTQMGQEVILRCVPISNHLYFYWYRQILGQKVEFLVSFYNNEISEKSEIFDDQFSVERPDGSNFTLKIRSTKLEDSAMYFCASSKGLAGSGNEQFFGPGTRLTVL.

Here the CDR3 DNA reads TGTGCCAGTAGTAAAGGGGGCATCAGGTCCTACGAGCAGTACTTC. It yields the protein CASSKGGIRSYEQYF. The rearrangement uses TRBV19 and TRBJ2-7; 7 positions agree with TRBD1. CDR3 length: 15 residues. Germline V CDR1 and CDR2: LNHDA, SQIVND (reference sequence). The J segment lost 1 base and the V segment lost 4 bases, leaving 7 bases of the junction unmatched. Variable domain in full (rest from reference TRBV19 and TRBJ2-7): DGGITQSPKYLFRKEGQNVTLSCEQNLNHDAMYWYRQDPGQGLRLIYYSQIVNDFQKGDIAEGYSVSREKKESFPLTVTSAQKNPTAFYLCASSKGGIRSYEQYFGPGTRLTVT.

The chain is built from TRBV5-1 and TRBJ2-5, with D tentatively TRBD1 (7 bases). The ends were cut back, 5 bases at V and 6 bases at J, with 20 bases in the middle. The CDR3 has 15 residues. Germline V lookup: CDR1 SGHRS, CDR2 YFSETQ. For the CDR3, the DNA is TGCGCCAGCAGAGCACGGAGGGGGCGCTTGAAGACCCAGTACTTC. It specifies CASRARRGRLKTQYF.

V gene TRBV6-6 combines with J gene TRBJ2-3; 9 bases are a match to TRBD1. The CDR3 has 16 residues. Germline V gene lookup returns CDR1 MNHNY and CDR2 SVGAGI (reference sequence). V lost 6 bases, J lost 2 bases, and 9 bases stayed unmatched. The CDR3 region has the DNA TGTGCCAGCAGAGGAGCCGGGACAGGGTTCACAGATACGCAGTATTTT. Amino acids: CASRGAGTGFTDTQYF.

The V and J genes are TRBV28 and TRBJ1-1, with no clear D. CDR3 size: 14 residues. With 5 bases removed from V and 1 base from J, the gap between germline ends came to 11 bases. From germline, CDR1 is MDHEN and CDR2 SYDVKM. CDR3 in amino acids: CASSPSTTNTEAFF. The CDR3 DNA is TGTGCCAGCAGTCCTTCTACGACGAACACTGAAGCTTTCTTT.